This T cell receptor (beta chain) was retrieved from a study of cytomegalovirus exposure and HLA in healthy donors. General study points: Analyzed later, most CMV-associated TCR beta chains appeared HLA-restricted.

A word on this clone: What it binds is not known.

The PCR ran on 60 Vbeta and 13 Jbeta primers. The data were produced by immunoSEQ multiplex PCR, yet TCRdb's version contains in-frame clones alone and is incomplete. The table has about 170,000 clones, around three quarters seen once. The CDR3 is 13 residues long. V dropped 5 bases and J dropped 5 bases, with 12 bases sitting between them. Germline CDR1 and CDR2: SGHTA and FQGNSA. Sequencing was done on a sample of PBMCs. This receptor was obtained from a woman in her twenties or thirties in good health and CMV-seropositive. The V gene is TRBV7-2, the J gene TRBJ2-5; D possibly corresponds to TRBD2 (7 bases). DNA of the CDR3: TGTGCCAGCAGCCGGGGGCGGGAGGAGACCCAGTACTTC. Translation gives CASSRGREETQYF.